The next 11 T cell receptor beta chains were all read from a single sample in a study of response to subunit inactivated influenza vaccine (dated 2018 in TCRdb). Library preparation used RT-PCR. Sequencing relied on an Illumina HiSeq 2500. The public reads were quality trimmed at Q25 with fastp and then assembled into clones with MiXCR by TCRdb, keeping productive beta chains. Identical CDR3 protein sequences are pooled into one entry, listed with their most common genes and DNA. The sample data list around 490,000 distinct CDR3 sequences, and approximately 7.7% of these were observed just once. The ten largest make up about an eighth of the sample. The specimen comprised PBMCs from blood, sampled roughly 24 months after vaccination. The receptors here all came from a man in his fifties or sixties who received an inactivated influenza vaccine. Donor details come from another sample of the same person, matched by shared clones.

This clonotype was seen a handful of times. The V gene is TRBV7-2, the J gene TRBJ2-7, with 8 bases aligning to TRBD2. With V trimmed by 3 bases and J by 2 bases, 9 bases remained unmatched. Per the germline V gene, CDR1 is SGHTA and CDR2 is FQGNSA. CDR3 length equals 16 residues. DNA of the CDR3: TGTGCCAGCAGCTTGCGGCTACCAGCGGGGGCCTACGAGCAGTACTTC. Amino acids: CASSLRLPAGAYEQYF.

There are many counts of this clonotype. The CDR3 DNA is TGCGCCAGCGCAACTAGCGGGGGGGCCTACAATGAGCAGTTCTTC. Protein sequence: CASATSGGAYNEQFF. The chain joins TRBV4-1 to TRBJ2-1; the match to TRBD2 covers 13 bases. Germline V gene lookup returns CDR1 MGHRA and CDR2 YSYEKL. V trimming: 8 bases; J trimming: 2 bases; junction bases outside the gene matches: 3. CDR3 length: 15 amino acids.

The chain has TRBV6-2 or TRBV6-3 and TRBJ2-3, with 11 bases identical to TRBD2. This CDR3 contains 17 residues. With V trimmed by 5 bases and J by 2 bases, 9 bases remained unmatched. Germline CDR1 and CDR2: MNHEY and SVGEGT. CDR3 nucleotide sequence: TGTGCCAGCAGTCGGACTAGCGGGTGGGCAACCACAGATACGCAGTATTTT. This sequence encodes CASSRTSGWATTDTQYF.

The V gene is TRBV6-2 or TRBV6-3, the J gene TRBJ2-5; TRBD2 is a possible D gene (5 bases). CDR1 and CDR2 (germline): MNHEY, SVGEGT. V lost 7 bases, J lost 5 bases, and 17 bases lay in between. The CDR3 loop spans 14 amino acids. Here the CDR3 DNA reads TGTGCCAGCAAAGATCCTAGCAGAGGGGAGACCCAGTACTTC. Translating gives CASKDPSRGETQYF.

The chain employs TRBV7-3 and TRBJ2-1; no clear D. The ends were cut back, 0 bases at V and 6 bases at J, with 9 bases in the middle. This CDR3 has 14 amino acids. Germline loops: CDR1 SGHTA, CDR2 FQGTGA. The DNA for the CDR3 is TGTGCCAGCAGCTTAACGTTATCTTCCAATGAGCAGTTCTTC. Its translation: CASSLTLSSNEQFF.

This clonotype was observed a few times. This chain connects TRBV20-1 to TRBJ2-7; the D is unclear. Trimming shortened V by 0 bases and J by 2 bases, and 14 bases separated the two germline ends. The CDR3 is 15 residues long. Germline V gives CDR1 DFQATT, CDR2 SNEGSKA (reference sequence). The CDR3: CSARDNGRPTYEQYF. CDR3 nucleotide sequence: TGCAGTGCTAGAGATAACGGGCGGCCGACCTACGAGCAGTACTTC.

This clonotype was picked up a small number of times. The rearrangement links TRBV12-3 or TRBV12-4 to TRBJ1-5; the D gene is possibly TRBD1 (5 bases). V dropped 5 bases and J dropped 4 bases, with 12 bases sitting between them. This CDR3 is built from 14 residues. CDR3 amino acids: CASSVQGPNQPQHF. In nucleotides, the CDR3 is TGTGCCAGCAGTGTTCAGGGTCCGAATCAGCCCCAGCATTTT.

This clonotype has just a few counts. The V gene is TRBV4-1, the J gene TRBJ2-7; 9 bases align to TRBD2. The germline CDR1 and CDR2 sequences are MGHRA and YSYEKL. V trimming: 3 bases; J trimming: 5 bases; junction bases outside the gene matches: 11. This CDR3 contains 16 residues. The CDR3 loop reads CASSHSPGLAWDEQYF. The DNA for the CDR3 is TGCGCCAGCAGCCATTCCCCGGGACTAGCTTGGGACGAGCAGTACTTC.

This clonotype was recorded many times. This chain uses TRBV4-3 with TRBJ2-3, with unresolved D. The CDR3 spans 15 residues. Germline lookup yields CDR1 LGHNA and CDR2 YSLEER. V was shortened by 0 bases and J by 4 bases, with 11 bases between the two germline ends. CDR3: CASSQDYTIADTQYF. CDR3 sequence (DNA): TGCGCCAGCAGCCAAGATTACACCATTGCAGATACGCAGTATTTT.

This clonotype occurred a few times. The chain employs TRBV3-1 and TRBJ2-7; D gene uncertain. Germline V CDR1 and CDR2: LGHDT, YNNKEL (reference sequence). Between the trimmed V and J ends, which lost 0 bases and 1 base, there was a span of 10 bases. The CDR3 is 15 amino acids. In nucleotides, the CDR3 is TGTGCCAGCAGCCAAGATGGGCCAGGTTCCTACGAGCAGTACTTC. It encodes CASSQDGPGSYEQYF.

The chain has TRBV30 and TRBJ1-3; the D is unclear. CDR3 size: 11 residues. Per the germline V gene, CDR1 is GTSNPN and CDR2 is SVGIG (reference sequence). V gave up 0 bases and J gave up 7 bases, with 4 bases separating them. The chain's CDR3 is CAWSVSNTIYF. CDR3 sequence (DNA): TGTGCCTGGAGTGTCTCCAACACCATATATTTT.